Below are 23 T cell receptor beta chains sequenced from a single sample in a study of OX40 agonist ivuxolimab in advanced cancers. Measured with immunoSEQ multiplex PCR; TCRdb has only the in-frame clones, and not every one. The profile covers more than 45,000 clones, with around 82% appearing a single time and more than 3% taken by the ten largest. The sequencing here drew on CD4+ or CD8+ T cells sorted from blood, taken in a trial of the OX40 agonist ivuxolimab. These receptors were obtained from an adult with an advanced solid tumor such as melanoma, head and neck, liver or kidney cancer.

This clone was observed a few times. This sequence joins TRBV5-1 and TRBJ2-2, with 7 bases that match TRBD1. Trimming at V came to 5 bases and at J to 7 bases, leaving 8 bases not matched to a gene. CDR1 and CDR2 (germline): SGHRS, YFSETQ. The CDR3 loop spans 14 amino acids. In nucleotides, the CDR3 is TGCGCCAGCAGGCAGGGACAGCATAACGGGGAGCTGTTTTTT. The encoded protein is CASRQGQHNGELFF.

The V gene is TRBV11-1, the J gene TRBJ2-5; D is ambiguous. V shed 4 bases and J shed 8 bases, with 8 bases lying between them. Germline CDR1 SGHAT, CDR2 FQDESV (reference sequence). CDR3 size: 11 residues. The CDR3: CASSSAGTQYF. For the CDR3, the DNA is TGTGCCAGCAGCTCCGCTGGCACCCAGTACTTC. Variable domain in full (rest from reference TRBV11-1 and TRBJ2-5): EAEVAQSPRYKITEKSQAVAFWCDPISGHATLYWYRQILGQGPELLVQFQDESVVDDSQLPKDRFSAERLKGVDSTLKIQPAELGDSAMYLCASSSAGTQYFGPGTRLLVL.

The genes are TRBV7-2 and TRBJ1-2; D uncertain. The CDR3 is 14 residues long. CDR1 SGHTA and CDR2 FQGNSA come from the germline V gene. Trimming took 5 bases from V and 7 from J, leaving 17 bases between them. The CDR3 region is CASSRARGVGGYTF. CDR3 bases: TGTGCCAGCAGCCGGGCCCGTGGGGTCGGTGGCTACACCTTC.

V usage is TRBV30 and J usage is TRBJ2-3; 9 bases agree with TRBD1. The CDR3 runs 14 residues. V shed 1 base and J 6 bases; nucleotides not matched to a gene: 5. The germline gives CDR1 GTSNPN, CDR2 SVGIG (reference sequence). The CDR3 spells CAWSAAGTGDTQYF. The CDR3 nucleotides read TGTGCCTGGAGTGCCGCCGGGACAGGGGATACGCAGTATTTT.

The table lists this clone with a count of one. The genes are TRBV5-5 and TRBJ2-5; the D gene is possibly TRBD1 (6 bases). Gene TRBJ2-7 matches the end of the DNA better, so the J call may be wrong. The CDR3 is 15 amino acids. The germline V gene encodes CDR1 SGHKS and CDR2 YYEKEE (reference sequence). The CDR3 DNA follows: TGTGCCAGCAGCTTGGTAGGGGGACCCTTCCTCGAGCAGTACTTC. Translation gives CASSLVGGPFLEQYF.

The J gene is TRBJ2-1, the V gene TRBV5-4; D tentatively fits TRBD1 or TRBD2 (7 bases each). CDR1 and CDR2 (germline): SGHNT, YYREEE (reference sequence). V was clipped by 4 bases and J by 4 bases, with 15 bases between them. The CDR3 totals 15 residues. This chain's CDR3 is CASSQGGGRYNEQFF. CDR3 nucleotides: TGTGCCAGCAGCCAGGGGGGGGGCCGGTACAATGAGCAGTTCTTC.

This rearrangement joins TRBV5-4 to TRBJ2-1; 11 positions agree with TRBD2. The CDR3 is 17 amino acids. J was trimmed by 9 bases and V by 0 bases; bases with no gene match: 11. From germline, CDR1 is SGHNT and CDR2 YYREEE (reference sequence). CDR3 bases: TGTGCCAGCAGCTTGGGATTGGGGTCTAGCGGGGGGTCTGAGCAGTTCTTC. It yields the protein CASSLGLGSSGGSEQFF.

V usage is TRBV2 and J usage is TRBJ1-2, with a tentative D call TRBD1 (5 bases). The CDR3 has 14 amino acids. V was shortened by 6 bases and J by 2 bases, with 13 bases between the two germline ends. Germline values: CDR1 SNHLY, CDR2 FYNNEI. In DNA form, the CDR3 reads TGTGCCAGCAGCTTAAGACAGACGAACTATGGCTACACCTTC. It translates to CASSLRQTNYGYTF.

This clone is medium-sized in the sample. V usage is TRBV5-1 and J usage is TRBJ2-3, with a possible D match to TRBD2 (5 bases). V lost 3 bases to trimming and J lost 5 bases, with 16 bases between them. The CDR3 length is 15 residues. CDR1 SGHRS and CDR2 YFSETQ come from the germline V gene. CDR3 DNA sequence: TGCGCCAGCAGCTATGCGACTACTGGTAGAGATACGCAGTATTTT. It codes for CASSYATTGRDTQYF.

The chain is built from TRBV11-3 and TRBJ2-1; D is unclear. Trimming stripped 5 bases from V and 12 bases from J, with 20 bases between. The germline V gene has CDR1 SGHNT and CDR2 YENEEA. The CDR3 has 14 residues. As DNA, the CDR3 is TGTGCCAGCAGCGCGACTGGGGTCGGCGTAGGGCAGTTCTTC. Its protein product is CASSATGVGVGQFF.

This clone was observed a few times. CDR3 amino acids: CASTLVEWNNQPQHF. Written as DNA, the CDR3 is TGTGCCAGTACACTTGTCGAGTGGAACAATCAGCCCCAGCATTTT. V and J are TRBV19 and TRBJ1-5; D not resolved. Germline CDR1 reads LNHDA; CDR2 reads SQIVND (reference sequence). The ends were cut back, 7 bases at V and 3 bases at J, with 16 bases in the middle. This CDR3 comprises 15 residues.

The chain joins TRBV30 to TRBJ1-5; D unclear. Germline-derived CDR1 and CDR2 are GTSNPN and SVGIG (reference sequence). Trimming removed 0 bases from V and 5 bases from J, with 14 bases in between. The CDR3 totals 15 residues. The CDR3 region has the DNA TGTGCCTGGAGTGTACCTGGGAGACCTGATCAGCCCCAGCATTTT. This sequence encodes CAWSVPGRPDQPQHF.

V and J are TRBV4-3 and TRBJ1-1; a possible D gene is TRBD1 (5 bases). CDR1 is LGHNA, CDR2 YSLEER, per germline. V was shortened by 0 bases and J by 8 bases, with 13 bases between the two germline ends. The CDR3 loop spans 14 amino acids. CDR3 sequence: CASSQDGATREAFF. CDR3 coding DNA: TGCGCCAGCAGCCAAGATGGGGCCACGCGAGAAGCTTTCTTT.

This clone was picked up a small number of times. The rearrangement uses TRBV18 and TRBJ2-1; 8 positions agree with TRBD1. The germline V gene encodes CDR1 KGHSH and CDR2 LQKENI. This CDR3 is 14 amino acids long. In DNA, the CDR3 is TGTGCAGTCTCGGACAGGGCGGCGGTGAATGAGCAGTTCTTC. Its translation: CAVSDRAAVNEQFF.

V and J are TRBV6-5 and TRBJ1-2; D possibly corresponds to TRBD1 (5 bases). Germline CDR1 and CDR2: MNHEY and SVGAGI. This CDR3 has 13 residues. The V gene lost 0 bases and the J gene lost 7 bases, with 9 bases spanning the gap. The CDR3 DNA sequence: TGTGCCAGCAGTTACTCTGCGCAGGGTGGCTACACCTTC. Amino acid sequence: CASSYSAQGGYTF.

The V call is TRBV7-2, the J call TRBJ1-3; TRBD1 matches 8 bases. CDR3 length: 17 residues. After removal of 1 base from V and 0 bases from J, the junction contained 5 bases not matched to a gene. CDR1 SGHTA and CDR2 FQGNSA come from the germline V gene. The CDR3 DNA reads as TGTGCCAGCAGCTTAGGGCCAGGGGGCAGCTCTGGAAACACCATATATTTT. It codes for CASSLGPGGSSGNTIYF.

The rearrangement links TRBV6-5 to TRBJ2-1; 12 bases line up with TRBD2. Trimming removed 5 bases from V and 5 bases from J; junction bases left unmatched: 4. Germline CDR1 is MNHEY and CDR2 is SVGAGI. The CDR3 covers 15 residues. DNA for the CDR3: TGTGCCAGCAGTCCTAGCGGGGGGGTCAACAATGAGCAGTTCTTC. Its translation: CASSPSGGVNNEQFF.

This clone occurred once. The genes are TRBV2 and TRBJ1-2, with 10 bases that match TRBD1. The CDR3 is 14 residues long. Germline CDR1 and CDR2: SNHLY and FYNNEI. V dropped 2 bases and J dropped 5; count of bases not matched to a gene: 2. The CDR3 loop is CASSELDRGYGYTF. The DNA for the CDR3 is TGTGCCAGCAGTGAATTGGACAGGGGGTATGGCTACACCTTC.

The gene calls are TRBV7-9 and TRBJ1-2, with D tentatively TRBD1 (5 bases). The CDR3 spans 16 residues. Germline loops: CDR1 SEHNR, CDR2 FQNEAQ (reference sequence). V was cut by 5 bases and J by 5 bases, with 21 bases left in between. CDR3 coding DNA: TGTGCCAGCAGCCCGAGCCCCCGGGGGGGAACTTATGGCTACACCTTC. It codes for CASSPSPRGGTYGYTF.

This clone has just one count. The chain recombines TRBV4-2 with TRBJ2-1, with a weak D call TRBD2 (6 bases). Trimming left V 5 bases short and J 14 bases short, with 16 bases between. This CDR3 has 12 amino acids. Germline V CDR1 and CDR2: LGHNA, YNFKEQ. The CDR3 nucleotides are TGTGCCAGCAGCTTAGGGGCAAGGAGGGAGTTCTTC. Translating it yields CASSLGARREFF.

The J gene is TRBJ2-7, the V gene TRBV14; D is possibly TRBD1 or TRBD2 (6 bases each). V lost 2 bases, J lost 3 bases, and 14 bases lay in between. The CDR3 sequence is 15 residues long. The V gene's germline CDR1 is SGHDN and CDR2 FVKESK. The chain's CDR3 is CASSQLTGGVYEQYF. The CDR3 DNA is TGTGCCAGCAGCCAATTGACAGGAGGGGTCTACGAGCAGTACTTC.

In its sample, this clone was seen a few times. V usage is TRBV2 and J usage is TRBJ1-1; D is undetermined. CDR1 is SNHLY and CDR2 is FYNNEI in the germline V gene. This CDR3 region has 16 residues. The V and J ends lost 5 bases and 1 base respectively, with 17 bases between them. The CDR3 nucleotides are TGTGCCAGCAGTTTCTCCGGTCCCCTCCGGAACACTGAAGCTTTCTTT. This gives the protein CASSFSGPLRNTEAFF.

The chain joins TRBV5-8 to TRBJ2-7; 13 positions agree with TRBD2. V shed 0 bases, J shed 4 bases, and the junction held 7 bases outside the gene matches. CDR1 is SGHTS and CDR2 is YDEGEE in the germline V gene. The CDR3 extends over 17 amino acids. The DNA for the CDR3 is TGTGCCAGCAGCTTGGGCCCACTAGCGGGGGGGCCTTACGAGCAGTACTTC. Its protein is CASSLGPLAGGPYEQYF. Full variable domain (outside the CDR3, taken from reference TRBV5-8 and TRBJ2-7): EAGVTQSPTHLIKTRGQQATLRCSPISGHTSVYWYQQALGLGLQFLLWYDEGEERNRGNFPPRFSGRQFPNYSSELNVNALELEDSALYLCASSLGPLAGGPYEQYFGPGTRLTVT.